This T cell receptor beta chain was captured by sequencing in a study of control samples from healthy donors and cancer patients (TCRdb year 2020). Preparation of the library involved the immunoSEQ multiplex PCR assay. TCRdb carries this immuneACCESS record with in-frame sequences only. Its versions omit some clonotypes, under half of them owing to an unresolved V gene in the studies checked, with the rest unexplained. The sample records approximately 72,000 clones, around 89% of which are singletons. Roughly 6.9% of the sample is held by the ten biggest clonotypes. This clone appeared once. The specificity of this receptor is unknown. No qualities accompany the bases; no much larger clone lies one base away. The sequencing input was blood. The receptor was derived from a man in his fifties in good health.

The DNA sequence follows: TGTGCCAGCAGTTACTCGAGACAGGGGGTCAGGGAGACCCAGTACTTC. This translates into CASSYSRQGVRETQYF. The chain is made from TRBV6-2 or TRBV6-3 and TRBJ2-5, and 9 junction bases match TRBD1. Clipping removes 0 bases from V and 5 bases from J, with 7 as the unmatched junction base count. The germline V gene provides CDR1 MNHEY and CDR2 SVGEGT. CDR3 length: 16 amino acids, cysteine to phenylalanine. Only the CDR3 part of the read is kept: 48 bases, read in frame from the first base.